This T cell receptor beta chain is drawn from a study of blood T cells in healthy people across ages. Primers used in a second PCR of about 7 to 11 cycles were a sample-barcoded 5' primer and a J-beta primer mix. A template-switch adaptor with 12 random nucleotides tagged each cDNA molecule. Per sample, CDR3-containing paired-end reads numbered at least 3 million. TCRdb analysed the 5' RACE reads with MiXCR anew, one entry per CDR3 protein. This table has 500,000 to 700,000 distinct CDR3 sequences, approximately 30% appearing once. Many counts were recorded for this clonotype. The germline V gene has CDR1 MGHRA and CDR2 YSYEKL. Trimming stripped 0 bases from V and 0 bases from J, with 18 bases between. The CDR3 loop spans 20 amino acids.

The chain has TRBV4-1 and TRBJ2-6; D perhaps matches TRBD2 (7 bases). The TCR sequence derives from a woman over 75 in good health. Sequenced material: blood. The CDR3 protein is CASSQDSPRGASSGANVLTF. CDR3 DNA: TGCGCCAGCAGCCAAGATTCCCCACGGGGGGCGAGCTCTGGGGCCAACGTCCTGACTTTC.